Each of the 2 T cell receptor beta chains below was sequenced from the same sample in a study of T-cell memory formation after mild COVID-19. Each CDR3 protein is one row after TCRdb ran MiXCR on the 5' RACE reads. Here the sample spans 150,000 or so distinct CDR3 sequences, around 10% being singletons. Material for sequencing was PBMCs or a T cell subset sorted from them (not recorded which). The receptors here all came from a man aged 18 to 29 who had mild COVID-19 (a few samples of this study predate the infection). Cell type and time point are not known.

This CDR3 is CASSVLGTSEYNEQFF. For the CDR3, the DNA is TGTGCCAGCAGCGTGTTAGGGACTAGCGAGTACAATGAGCAGTTCTTC. This sequence joins TRBV9 and TRBJ2-1, with 10 positions matching TRBD2. The germline CDR1 and CDR2 sequences are SGDLS and YYNGEE. Unmatched junction bases numbered 6, after V lost 2 bases and J lost 4 bases. The CDR3 consists of 16 residues.

This clonotype has only a few counts. This chain uses TRBV28 with TRBJ2-1; the D is unclear. Per germline, CDR1 MDHEN and CDR2 SYDVKM. V gave up 5 bases and J gave up 2 bases, with 13 bases separating them. The CDR3 runs 15 residues. CDR3 nucleotides: TGTGCCAGCAGTGGGCCGAATCAGCCCTACAATGAGCAGTTCTTC. It codes for CASSGPNQPYNEQFF.